The 2 T cell receptor beta chains reported below all come from one sample, sequenced in a study of healthy donors' naive CD4 and CD8 T cells. TCR libraries were built from about 500 ng of total RNA by linear amplification. TCRdb re-called the reads through MiXCR, storing one row per CDR3 protein. The sample contains approximately 180,000 distinct CDR3 sequences, around three quarters of which appear only once. The sequenced sample consisted of naive CD4+ and CD8+ T cells sorted from blood, pooled from several donors. The receptors were gathered from a pool of human donors in good health; the sample pools cells from several healthy donors.

The gene calls are TRBV14 and TRBJ2-7, with 8 bases fitting TRBD1. CDR3 length: 14 amino acids. Germline V CDR1 and CDR2: SGHDN, FVKESK. J was trimmed by 3 bases and V by 4 bases; bases with no gene match: 5. CDR3 DNA sequence: TGTGCCAGCAGCCCGCGGGACAGGATCTACGAGCAGTACTTC. Protein sequence: CASSPRDRIYEQYF.

The chain uses TRBV29-1 and TRBJ2-1; 8 nucleotides line up with TRBD1. Germline CDR1 is SQVTM and CDR2 is ANQGSEA. The CDR3 spans 12 residues. The V gene end was trimmed by 6 bases and the J gene end by 6 bases; junction bases not matched to a gene: 4. DNA of the CDR3: TGCAGCGTGTCCAGGGGGCGCAATGAGCAGTTCTTC. Its protein product is CSVSRGRNEQFF.